The rows below give T cell receptor beta chains drawn from one sample of a study of OX40 agonist ivuxolimab in advanced cancers. Measured with immunoSEQ multiplex PCR; TCRdb has only the in-frame clones, and not every one. Of 35,000 to 50,000 clones listed, 88% were seen once; the top ten hold roughly an eighth. This specimen consisted of CD4+ or CD8+ T cells sorted from blood, obtained in a trial of the OX40 agonist ivuxolimab. The receptors were gathered from an adult with an advanced solid tumor such as melanoma, head and neck, liver or kidney cancer. Each CDR3 is given with its conserved first and last residue. A D gene is named only where the DNA matches it firmly. Size values are once, few and many counts, or a class for expanded clones, and some rows have none.

CASSSDPAGTNTGELFF,TGTGCCAGCAGCTCCGATCCCGCTGGGACGAACACCGGGGAGCTGTTTTTT,-,TRBV7-6,TRBJ2-2,-
CASGTGGRYEQYF,TGCGCCAGCGGGACAGGGGGCCGGTACGAGCAGTACTTC,-,TRBV5-1,TRBJ2-7,TRBD1
CASSLIPPEGPGTYEQYF,TGTGCCAGCAGTTTAATCCCCCCGGAAGGCCCAGGTACCTACGAGCAGTACTTC,-,TRBV27,TRBJ2-7,-
CASSSYLDSNEQFF,TGCGCCAGCAGCTCCTACCTTGACAGCAATGAGCAGTTCTTC,once,TRBV5-1,TRBJ2-1,-
CASSPPQQGPGVGYTF,TGTGCCAGCAGCCCCCCTCAACAGGGGCCTGGGGTTGGCTACACCTTC,-,TRBV7-9,TRBJ1-2,TRBD1
CASSSQGSDSGNTIYF,TGTGCCAGCAGCTCCCAGGGCAGCGACTCTGGAAACACCATATATTTT,-,TRBV7-9,TRBJ1-3,-
CASSWGLGSNQPQHF,TGTGCCAGCAGTTGGGGGTTGGGGAGCAATCAGCCCCAGCATTTT,-,TRBV6-5,TRBJ1-5,-
CASSQGLEAKNIQYF,TGCGCCAGCAGCCAGGGTTTAGAAGCCAAAAACATTCAGTACTTC,-,TRBV4-1,TRBJ2-4,-
CASSIPRGDGGNGGNSPLHF,TGTGCCAGCTCAATACCCCGGGGGGATGGGGGTAATGGAGGTAATTCACCCCTCCACTTT,-,TRBV6-4,TRBJ1-6,-
CASLDPPAYEQYF,TGTGCCAGCCTGGACCCGCCCGCCTACGAGCAGTACTTC,-,TRBV6-1,TRBJ2-7,-
CASSLGGGSREAFF,TGTGCCAGCAGCTTGGGGGGGGGCTCCCGGGAGGCTTTCTTT,-,TRBV5-8,TRBJ1-1,-